The clone carrying this T cell receptor (beta chain) showed up just once. Its target is unknown. One junction end does not reproduce the germline sequence, and a read error may be involved. The authors produced TCR alpha and TCR beta cDNA libraries with sample barcodes and UMIs by 5'RACE using constant-segment primers. TCRdb re-called the 5' RACE reads through MiXCR, storing one row per CDR3 protein. The sample consists of some 190,000 distinct CDR3 sequences, roughly 17% of them appearing once. CDR3 length: 18 amino acids. This sample stems from a study of T-cell memory formation after mild COVID-19. At the level of the study: TCR clusters were mostly confined to one donor each.

Findings and limits, study-wide: Clones that contracted from day 15 to 85 were balanced CD4/CD8, while later expanders leaned CD4+. Contracting CD8+ clones were enriched in EMRA, CD4+ mainly in CM and EM.

The clonotype comes from an adult woman who had mild COVID-19 (a few samples of this study predate the infection). Cell type and time point are not known. The chain has TRBV12-3 or TRBV12-4 and TRBJ2-5; D is perhaps TRBD1 (6 bases). Input material: PBMCs or a T cell subset sorted from them (not recorded which). This CDR3 reads CSSSFGDRMLLGQETQYF. The CDR3 coding sequence is TGTTCCAGCAGTTTCGGAGACAGGATGCTTTTGGGCCAAGAGACCCAGTACTTC.